A single sample gave rise to the 30 T cell receptor beta chains below, sequenced in a study of cytomegalovirus exposure and HLA in healthy donors. Amplification used 60 Vbeta primers and 13 Jbeta primers. Assay used: immunoSEQ multiplex PCR; TCRdb lists only in-frame clones, some missing. The sample lists over 150,000 clones, approximately 80% occurring once. Sample: PBMCs. The receptors were sampled from a man in his forties in good health and CMV-seronegative.

The rearrangement uses TRBV2 and TRBJ2-7; 9 bases are a match to TRBD1. Trimming cost V 5 bases and J 5 bases; bases outside gene matches: 13. The CDR3 covers 16 residues. Germline V gene lookup returns CDR1 SNHLY and CDR2 FYNNEI. The CDR3 DNA reads TGTGCCAGCAGTTCCGGGACAGGGAGCTTTCCGGACGAGCAGTACTTC. Its protein product is CASSSGTGSFPDEQYF.

Only a few counts were recorded for this clone. This chain uses TRBV6-4 with TRBJ2-2; the D gene is possibly TRBD2 (6 bases). This CDR3 contains 14 residues. Trimming took off 1 base at V and 8 bases at J, with 11 bases between the two ends. CDR1 is MRHNA, CDR2 SNTAGT, per germline. CDR3 nucleotides: TGTGCCAGCAGTGACTTCTCGCGGGGAGGGGAGCTGTTTTTT. Its protein product is CASSDFSRGGELFF.

The chain employs TRBV19 and TRBJ2-7; 9 bases line up with TRBD2. Germline V lookup: CDR1 LNHDA, CDR2 SQIVND (reference sequence). Unmatched junction bases numbered 6, after V lost 6 bases and J lost 6 bases. The CDR3 spans 13 residues. For the CDR3, the DNA is TGTGCCAGTAGCAGCGGGGGGTCCGGCGAGCAGTACTTC. Protein sequence: CASSSGGSGEQYF.

The chain is built from TRBV9 and TRBJ1-2; no firm D call. Trimming removed 0 bases at V and 8 bases at J, with 11 bases between. Germline assignment: CDR1 SGDLS and CDR2 YYNGEE. CDR3 size: 13 residues. CDR3 DNA: TGTGCCAGCAGCGTAGGTGACCCGGGGGGCTACACCTTC. Translation gives CASSVGDPGGYTF.

For this clone: At one of its ends the junction is not consistent with the germline gene, which may arise from a read error. The rearrangement links TRBV6-5 to TRBJ1-1; D remains unclear. This CDR3 has 15 residues. In germline, CDR1 is MNHEY, CDR2 SVGAGI. CDR3 amino acids: CATYRYSHLNTQAFF. CDR3 coding DNA: TGTGCCACCTACCGTTACAGTCACTTGAACACTCAAGCTTTCTTT.

This rearrangement joins TRBV5-1 to TRBJ2-3; 7 nucleotides agree with TRBD2. V shed 0 bases, J shed 2 bases, and the junction held 3 bases outside the gene matches. The CDR3 has 15 residues. The germline V gene has CDR1 SGHRS and CDR2 YFSETQ. CDR3 residues: CASSLGRGNTDTQYF. CDR3 bases: TGCGCCAGCAGCTTGGGGCGGGGGAACACAGATACGCAGTATTTT.

This chain joins TRBV27 and TRBJ1-2; D is possibly TRBD1 (5 bases). In germline, CDR1 is MNHEY, CDR2 SMNVEV (reference sequence). The V and J ends lost 0 bases and 4 bases respectively, with 9 bases between them. The CDR3 is made up of 14 amino acids. In DNA form, the CDR3 reads TGTGCCAGCAGTTTATCGGGGCTCGGCTATGGCTACACCTTC. Encoded protein: CASSLSGLGYGYTF.

V gene TRBV7-2 combines with J gene TRBJ2-5, with 8 bases aligning to TRBD1. The CDR3 loop spans 14 amino acids. V lost 5 bases, J lost 5 bases, and 7 bases stayed unmatched. CDR1 is SGHTA, CDR2 FQGNSA, per germline. This CDR3 reads CASSQQGGGETQYF. Here the CDR3 DNA reads TGTGCCAGCAGCCAACAGGGGGGCGGTGAGACCCAGTACTTC.

The chain has TRBV29-1 and TRBJ1-1; D is unresolved. CDR3 length: 16 residues. Per the germline V gene, CDR1 is SQVTM and CDR2 is ANQGSEA. Trimming took 3 bases from V and 1 from J, leaving 18 bases between them. The DNA for the CDR3 is TGCAGCGTTGACTCCAGGCGGGGAAGTCGGAACACTGAAGCTTTCTTT. Translating it yields CSVDSRRGSRNTEAFF.

V and J are TRBV9 and TRBJ1-2; the D gene is possibly TRBD1 (6 bases). In germline, CDR1 is SGDLS, CDR2 YYNGEE. The CDR3 contains 13 residues. Trimming cost V 1 base and J 8 bases, with 12 bases left between them. The CDR3 loop is CASSVKQGIGYTF. For the CDR3, the DNA is TGTGCCAGCAGCGTAAAACAGGGAATCGGCTACACCTTC.

This rearrangement joins TRBV5-1 to TRBJ2-5, with 9 bases that match TRBD1. After removal of 6 bases from V and 3 bases from J, the junction contained 12 bases not matched to a gene. Germline V lookup: CDR1 SGHRS, CDR2 YFSETQ. The CDR3 sequence is 16 residues long. CDR3 DNA: TGCGCCAGCACCGATTGGAAGGGGGACAGGGAAGAGACCCAGTACTTC. This codes for CASTDWKGDREETQYF.

The V call is TRBV27, the J call TRBJ2-7, with TRBD2 matching over 8 bases. The V gene's germline CDR1 is MNHEY and CDR2 SMNVEV (reference sequence). The V and J ends lost 6 bases and 2 bases, in that order; junction bases with no gene match: 12. The CDR3 is 16 amino acids. The CDR3 sequence: CASSLTPGTRAYEQYF. The DNA for the CDR3 is TGTGCCAGCAGCTTGACCCCCGGGACTAGAGCCTACGAGCAGTACTTC.

The chain has TRBV5-1 and TRBJ1-1; the match to TRBD1 covers 9 bases. The V and J ends lost 6 bases and 0 bases, in that order; junction bases with no gene match: 18. The CDR3 has 19 residues. The germline V gene has CDR1 SGHRS and CDR2 YFSETQ. In DNA form, the CDR3 reads TGCGCCAGCAACCCGACTGGTCCCGGGACAGGGATTATGAACACTGAAGCTTTCTTT. Protein product: CASNPTGPGTGIMNTEAFF. Drawing the rest from reference TRBV5-1 and TRBJ1-1, the complete variable domain is KAGVTQTPRYLIKTRGQQVTLSCSPISGHRSVSWYQQTPGQGLQFLFEYFSETQRNKGNFPGRFSGRQFSNSRSEMNVSTLELGDSALYLCASNPTGPGTGIMNTEAFFGQGTRLTVV.

The chain has TRBV4-1 and TRBJ1-2; no reliable D call. The ends were cut back, 1 base at V and 4 bases at J, with 13 bases in the middle. The CDR3 runs to 15 residues. Germline V gene lookup returns CDR1 MGHRA and CDR2 YSYEKL. CDR3: CASSQAGGEVYGYTF. CDR3 DNA sequence: TGCGCCAGCAGCCAAGCAGGAGGAGAGGTCTATGGCTACACCTTC.

The count of this clone is one. The chain joins TRBV27 to TRBJ2-3, with D perhaps matching TRBD2 (6 bases). Trimming took 0 bases from V and 6 from J, leaving 10 bases between them. This CDR3 is built from 14 residues. Germline CDR1 and CDR2: MNHEY and SMNVEV (reference sequence). The CDR3 reads CASSLSSGGDTQYF. The CDR3 nucleotides read TGTGCCAGCAGTTTATCTAGCGGCGGGGATACGCAGTATTTT.

The chain carries TRBV5-1 and TRBJ2-7; D unclear. The CDR3 sequence is 12 residues long. V gave up 1 base and J gave up 3 bases, with 5 bases separating them. Germline lookup yields CDR1 SGHRS and CDR2 YFSETQ. The CDR3 here is CASSLPGYEQYF. CDR3 nucleotide sequence: TGCGCCAGCAGCTTGCCCGGCTACGAGCAGTACTTC.

V is TRBV7-9 and J is TRBJ1-1; a weak D match, TRBD1 (5 bases). In germline, CDR1 is SEHNR, CDR2 FQNEAQ (reference sequence). Trimming took off 7 bases at V and 0 bases at J, with 18 bases between the two ends. CDR3 length: 16 amino acids. The CDR3, as DNA: TGTGCCAGCACCGAGTGGGGATCGGGGGTGAACACTGAAGCTTTCTTT. Its translation: CASTEWGSGVNTEAFF.

This clone was seen just once. The V gene is TRBV7-3, the J gene TRBJ2-2; D ambiguous. CDR3 length: 16 residues. In germline, CDR1 is SGHTA, CDR2 FQGTGA. The V gene lost 5 bases and the J gene lost 1 base, with 14 bases spanning the gap. The CDR3 DNA follows: TGTGCCAGCAGCCCCCGTCCAGTTTTGAACACCGGGGAGCTGTTTTTT. Its protein product is CASSPRPVLNTGELFF.

The rearrangement uses TRBV18 and TRBJ2-5, with 7 bases lining up with TRBD1. CDR3 length: 13 residues. Germline trimming cut 3 bases from V and 6 bases from J; bases unmatched to any gene: 4. Germline V CDR1 and CDR2: KGHSH, LQKENI. The CDR3 spells CASSPYRGQTQYF. The CDR3 region has the DNA TGTGCCAGCTCACCTTACAGGGGACAGACCCAGTACTTC. Based on the CDR3 plus reference TRBV18 and TRBJ2-5, the full variable domain is NAGVMQNPRHLVRRRGQEARLRCSPMKGHSHVYWYRQLPEEGLKFMVYLQKENIIDESGMPKERFSAEFPKEGPSILRIQQVVRGDSAAYFCASSPYRGQTQYFGPGTRLLVL.

The chain employs TRBV9 and TRBJ1-2; D possibly corresponds to TRBD1 (5 bases). The germline V gene encodes CDR1 SGDLS and CDR2 YYNGEE. V lost 0 bases to trimming and J lost 6 bases, with 9 bases between them. There are 13 residues in the CDR3. CDR3 in DNA: TGTGCCAGCAGCGTAGAGGGGATCGATGGCTACACCTTC. The encoded protein is CASSVEGIDGYTF.

The genes are TRBV29-1 and TRBJ2-7; D is possibly TRBD1 (6 bases). The V end lost 7 bases, the J end lost 4 bases, and 11 bases lay between the germline ends. The germline CDR1 and CDR2 sequences are SQVTM and ANQGSEA. The CDR3 covers 11 residues. The CDR3 region is CSAQGSYEQYF. The CDR3 nucleotides are TGCAGCGCCCAGGGGTCTTACGAGCAGTACTTC.

This rearrangement joins TRBV7-9 to TRBJ2-5, with D perhaps matching TRBD2 (6 bases). This CDR3 is 14 amino acids long. V was cut by 5 bases and J by 4 bases, with 14 bases left in between. Germline assignment: CDR1 SEHNR and CDR2 FQNEAQ (reference sequence). The CDR3 loop is CASSRDSMGETQYF. Written as DNA, the CDR3 is TGTGCCAGCAGCCGGGACTCAATGGGAGAGACCCAGTACTTC. The whole variable domain, filled in from reference TRBV7-9 and TRBJ2-5, reads DTGVSQNPRHKITKRGQNVTFRCDPISEHNRLYWYRQTLGQGPEFLTYFQNEAQLEKSRLLSDRFSAERPKGSFSTLEIQRTEQGDSAMYLCASSRDSMGETQYFGPGTRLLVL.

The chain is built from TRBV9 and TRBJ2-3, with TRBD2 matching 9 bases. V shed 0 bases, J shed 1 base, and the junction held 12 bases outside the gene matches. This CDR3 region has 19 residues. Germline lookup yields CDR1 SGDLS and CDR2 YYNGEE. CDR3 in amino acids: CASSVGGGRGGGGTDTQYF. CDR3 bases: TGTGCCAGCAGCGTAGGAGGGGGTCGCGGCGGGGGGGGCACAGATACGCAGTATTTT.

With respect to this clone: Given the absence of the conserved phenylalanine or tryptophan at the CDR3 end, a read error is likely. The chain couples TRBV30 to TRBJ1-1; D might be TRBD1 (6 bases). Germline values: CDR1 GTSNPN, CDR2 SVGIG (reference sequence). CDR3 length: 12 residues. The CDR3 region has the DNA TGCGCCTGGAATCCAGGGGACACTGAAGCTTTCCTT. Protein sequence: CAWNPGDTEAFL.

V is TRBV5-6 and J is TRBJ2-5, with TRBD2 matching 9 bases. The V and J ends lost 1 base and 2 bases, in that order; junction bases with no gene match: 6. This CDR3 has 16 residues. Germline V gene sequence: CDR1 SGHDT, CDR2 YYEEEE. The DNA for the CDR3 is TGTGCCAGCAGCTTGACTAGCGGGCTAATTCAAGAGACCCAGTACTTC. Translation: CASSLTSGLIQETQYF.

The chain links TRBV27 to TRBJ2-4; 10 positions match TRBD1. Trimming cost V 7 bases and J 8 bases; bases outside gene matches: 8. CDR3 length equals 14 residues. The germline CDR1 and CDR2 sequences are MNHEY and SMNVEV (reference sequence). As DNA, the CDR3 is TGTGCCAGCATGGTGACAGGGGGCGGATACATTCAGTACTTC. Amino acids: CASMVTGGGYIQYF.

The J gene is TRBJ1-1, the V gene TRBV5-1, with TRBD1 matching 10 bases. After removal of 0 bases from V and 1 base from J, the junction contained 9 bases not matched to a gene. The CDR3 runs to 18 residues. CDR1 and CDR2 (germline): SGHRS, YFSETQ. As DNA, the CDR3 is TGCGCCAGCAGCTTGGGGGACAGGGGAAGAAGGGCGAACACTGAAGCTTTCTTT. It specifies CASSLGDRGRRANTEAFF.

The chain couples TRBV15 to TRBJ1-2, with D uncertain. The CDR3 sequence is 13 residues long. Germline V gene sequence: CDR1 LNHNV, CDR2 YYDKDF (reference sequence). V was trimmed by 1 base and J by 3 bases, leaving 6 bases between them. CDR3 sequence: CATSRGTDYGYTF. The CDR3 nucleotides read TGTGCCACCAGCAGAGGAACGGACTATGGCTACACCTTC.

V and J are TRBV29-1 and TRBJ2-1, with 7 bases identical to TRBD1. Germline V CDR1 and CDR2: SQVTM, ANQGSEA. The length of the CDR3 is 13 residues. After removal of 8 bases from V and 5 bases from J, the junction contained 9 bases not matched to a gene. CDR3 bases: TGCAGCTCCCACGGACAGGTAGACAATGAGCAGTTCTTC. Residues: CSSHGQVDNEQFF.

In this sample, this clone turned up once. The rearrangement joins TRBV6-1 to TRBJ1-6; D may be TRBD1 (5 bases). V lost 4 bases and J lost 5, with 12 bases in between. The CDR3 has 15 residues. The germline V gene encodes CDR1 MNHNS and CDR2 SASEGT. The CDR3 DNA sequence: TGTGCCAGCAGTGGAAGCGGGGGGGATAATTCACCCCTCCACTTT. It translates to CASSGSGGDNSPLHF.